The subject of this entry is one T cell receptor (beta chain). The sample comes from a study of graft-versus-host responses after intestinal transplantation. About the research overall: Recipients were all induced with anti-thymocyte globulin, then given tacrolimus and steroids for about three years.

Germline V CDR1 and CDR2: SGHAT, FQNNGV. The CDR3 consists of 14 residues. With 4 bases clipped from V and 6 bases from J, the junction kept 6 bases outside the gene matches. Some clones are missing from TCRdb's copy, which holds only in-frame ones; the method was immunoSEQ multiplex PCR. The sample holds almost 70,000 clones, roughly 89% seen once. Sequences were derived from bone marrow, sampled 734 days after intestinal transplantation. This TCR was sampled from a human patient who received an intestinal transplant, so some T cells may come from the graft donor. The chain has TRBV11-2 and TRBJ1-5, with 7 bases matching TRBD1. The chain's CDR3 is CASSSTGSGQPQHF. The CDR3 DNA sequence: TGTGCCAGCAGCTCGACAGGGTCAGGTCAGCCCCAGCATTTT.